The rows below give T cell receptor beta chains drawn from one sample of a study of regulatory T cells in long-lasting Graves disease. TCRdb called the multiplex PCR reads again in MiXCR, with one record for every CDR3 protein. This repertoire shows about 540,000 distinct CDR3 sequences, less than 15% found once; its top ten account for roughly a tenth. This sample also belongs to another study, concerning T cells in Graves' hyperthyroidism and ophthalmopathy.

The material sequenced was peripheral blood mononuclear cells (PBMCs), taken at new diagnosis, from a patient treated with antithyroid drugs. These receptor sequences come from a young man with Graves disease. The CDR3 runs from the conserved cysteine through the conserved F or W. The order of the fields is J gene, clone size, D gene, V gene, CDR3 protein, CDR3 DNA. D genes are given only for firm matches. The listing skips clone size in some rows; elsewhere it reads once, few, many or a size class.

j_call: TRBJ2-2
clone_size: many
d_call: -
v_call: TRBV12-3/TRBV12-4
cdr3_aa: CASRRMDTGELFF
cdr3_nt: TGTGCCAGCAGGAGAATGGACACCGGGGAGCTGTTTTTT

j_call: TRBJ2-7
clone_size: many
d_call: TRBD2
v_call: TRBV12-3/TRBV12-4
cdr3_aa: CASSLARSLAGDEQYF
cdr3_nt: TGTGCCAGCAGTTTAGCTCGATCGCTAGCGGGGGACGAGCAGTACTTC

j_call: TRBJ2-7
clone_size: -
d_call: -
v_call: TRBV12-3/TRBV12-4
cdr3_aa: CASSYYISYEQYF
cdr3_nt: TGTGCCAGCAGCTACTACATCTCCTACGAGCAGTACTTC

j_call: TRBJ2-1
clone_size: many
d_call: -
v_call: TRBV28
cdr3_aa: CASSLLAVGSYNEQFF
cdr3_nt: TGTGCCAGCAGTTTACTGGCGGTTGGCTCCTACAATGAGCAGTTCTTC

j_call: TRBJ1-2
clone_size: many
d_call: -
v_call: TRBV27
cdr3_aa: CASRPTQQVSAGYTF
cdr3_nt: TGTGCCAGCAGACCCACCCAACAGGTTTCTGCTGGCTACACCTTC

j_call: TRBJ1-6
clone_size: -
d_call: -
v_call: TRBV28
cdr3_aa: CASSLAPWLNNSPLHF
cdr3_nt: TGTGCCAGCAGTTTAGCCCCCTGGCTGAATAATTCACCCCTCCACTTT

j_call: TRBJ1-2
clone_size: few
d_call: -
v_call: TRBV27
cdr3_aa: CASSFTGSYGYTF
cdr3_nt: TGTGCCAGCAGTTTTACAGGGTCCTATGGCTACACCTTC

j_call: TRBJ2-7
clone_size: many
d_call: TRBD1
v_call: TRBV7-2
cdr3_aa: CASSSDRGDEQYF
cdr3_nt: TGTGCCAGCAGCTCCGACAGGGGCGACGAGCAGTACTTC

j_call: TRBJ2-1
clone_size: -
d_call: TRBD1
v_call: TRBV20-1
cdr3_aa: CSANKPQGQYLQFF
cdr3_nt: TGCAGTGCTAACAAACCACAGGGGCAGTATCTGCAGTTCTTC

j_call: TRBJ1-1
clone_size: many
d_call: -
v_call: TRBV20-1
cdr3_aa: CSAREEGRPNTEAFF
cdr3_nt: TGCAGTGCTCGAGAGGAGGGACGGCCGAACACTGAAGCTTTCTTT

j_call: TRBJ1-2
clone_size: many
d_call: TRBD1
v_call: TRBV12-3/TRBV12-4
cdr3_aa: CASSLANTPQDRESYGYTF
cdr3_nt: TGTGCCAGCAGTTTAGCCAATACCCCTCAAGACAGGGAAAGCTATGGCTACACCTTC

j_call: TRBJ1-1
clone_size: -
d_call: TRBD1
v_call: TRBV10-3
cdr3_aa: CAISEHRGRGNTEAFF
cdr3_nt: TGTGCCATCAGTGAACACAGGGGGAGAGGGAACACTGAAGCTTTCTTT

j_call: TRBJ2-1
clone_size: -
d_call: TRBD2
v_call: TRBV20-1
cdr3_aa: CSARGAGEGNYNEQFF
cdr3_nt: TGCAGTGCTAGGGGAGCGGGAGAGGGGAACTACAATGAGCAGTTCTTC

j_call: TRBJ2-3
clone_size: many
d_call: -
v_call: TRBV15
cdr3_aa: CATSRDKANTQYF
cdr3_nt: TGTGCCACCAGCAGAGATAAAGCAAATACGCAGTATTTT

j_call: TRBJ1-1
clone_size: many
d_call: -
v_call: TRBV4-1
cdr3_aa: CASSQFPNTEAFF
cdr3_nt: TGCGCCAGCAGCCAATTTCCGAACACTGAAGCTTTCTTT

j_call: TRBJ1-5
clone_size: few
d_call: -
v_call: TRBV29-1
cdr3_aa: CSVDGGESNQPQHF
cdr3_nt: TGCAGCGTAGACGGGGGCGAGAGCAATCAGCCCCAGCATTTT

j_call: TRBJ1-5
clone_size: many
d_call: -
v_call: TRBV15
cdr3_aa: CATSRDPLGQPQHF
cdr3_nt: TGTGCCACCAGCAGAGATCCCCTGGGGCAGCCCCAGCATTTT

j_call: TRBJ2-1
clone_size: -
d_call: TRBD2
v_call: TRBV5-5
cdr3_aa: CASSWSVGGAHGYNEQFF
cdr3_nt: TGTGCCAGCAGCTGGTCGGTCGGGGGGGCCCACGGATACAATGAGCAGTTCTTC

j_call: TRBJ1-4
clone_size: many
d_call: TRBD1
v_call: TRBV6-1
cdr3_aa: CASSRDRENEKLFF
cdr3_nt: TGTGCCAGCAGTCGGGACAGGGAGAATGAAAAACTGTTTTTT

j_call: TRBJ2-7
clone_size: many
d_call: TRBD2
v_call: TRBV12-3/TRBV12-4
cdr3_aa: CASRATRLSGGSGEQYF
cdr3_nt: TGTGCCAGCAGAGCCACACGGCTCAGCGGGGGATCAGGAGAGCAGTACTTC

j_call: TRBJ2-2
clone_size: many
d_call: TRBD1
v_call: TRBV29-1
cdr3_aa: CSAGQGRRIGELFF
cdr3_nt: TGCAGCGCCGGACAGGGCCGGCGGATCGGGGAGCTGTTTTTT

j_call: TRBJ1-2
clone_size: many
d_call: TRBD1
v_call: TRBV28
cdr3_aa: CASSSGTGPNYGYTF
cdr3_nt: TGTGCCAGCAGCTCCGGGACAGGCCCTAACTATGGCTACACCTTC

j_call: TRBJ2-1
clone_size: many
d_call: -
v_call: TRBV29-1
cdr3_aa: CSVDRSPHNEQFF
cdr3_nt: TGCAGCGTCGACAGGAGCCCCCACAATGAGCAGTTCTTC

j_call: TRBJ2-7
clone_size: many
d_call: -
v_call: TRBV12-3/TRBV12-4
cdr3_aa: CASSFGRLAYEQYF
cdr3_nt: TGTGCCAGCAGTTTTGGGAGATTGGCCTACGAGCAGTACTTC

j_call: TRBJ2-5
clone_size: many
d_call: -
v_call: TRBV13
cdr3_aa: CASRPGEETQYF
cdr3_nt: TGTGCCAGCAGGCCCGGGGAAGAGACCCAGTACTTC

j_call: TRBJ2-1
clone_size: -
d_call: -
v_call: TRBV20-1
cdr3_aa: CSARGGAGNYNEQFF
cdr3_nt: TGCAGTGCTAGAGGCGGTGCAGGGAACTACAATGAGCAGTTCTTC

j_call: TRBJ2-1
clone_size: -
d_call: -
v_call: TRBV5-4
cdr3_aa: CASSSLAVTGDEQFF
cdr3_nt: TGTGCCAGCAGCTCATTAGCGGTCACCGGGGATGAGCAGTTCTTC

j_call: TRBJ2-1
clone_size: -
d_call: TRBD2
v_call: TRBV12-3/TRBV12-4
cdr3_aa: CASSFATSSNEQFF
cdr3_nt: TGTGCCAGCAGCTTCGCGACTAGCTCTAATGAGCAGTTCTTC

j_call: TRBJ2-2
clone_size: many
d_call: TRBD2
v_call: TRBV7-8
cdr3_aa: CASSKRESDTGELFF
cdr3_nt: TGTGCCAGCAGTAAGCGGGAGTCGGACACCGGGGAGCTGTTTTTT

j_call: TRBJ2-5
clone_size: many
d_call: TRBD2
v_call: TRBV27
cdr3_aa: CASSLSSGRGTQYF
cdr3_nt: TGTGCCAGCAGTTTATCGTCCGGGAGGGGGACCCAGTACTTC

j_call: TRBJ2-1
clone_size: few
d_call: TRBD2
v_call: TRBV20-1
cdr3_aa: CSARVDGRASFPYNEQFF
cdr3_nt: TGCAGTGCTAGAGTGGACGGGAGGGCCTCCTTCCCCTACAATGAGCAGTTCTTC

j_call: TRBJ2-2
clone_size: few
d_call: TRBD2
v_call: TRBV24-1
cdr3_aa: CATSGLTSGTGGELFF
cdr3_nt: TGTGCCACCAGTGGGCTGACTAGCGGGACGGGCGGGGAGCTGTTTTTT

j_call: TRBJ2-1
clone_size: many
d_call: TRBD1
v_call: TRBV24-1
cdr3_aa: CATSQRTGPNEQFF
cdr3_nt: TGTGCCACCAGTCAGAGGACAGGGCCTAATGAGCAGTTCTTC

j_call: TRBJ2-1
clone_size: many
d_call: TRBD1
v_call: TRBV12-3/TRBV12-4
cdr3_aa: CASSFSGTGNNEQFF
cdr3_nt: TGTGCCAGCAGTTTTTCCGGGACAGGGAACAATGAGCAGTTCTTC

j_call: TRBJ2-5
clone_size: -
d_call: TRBD2
v_call: TRBV20-1
cdr3_aa: CSATTSGQETQYF
cdr3_nt: TGCAGTGCTACGACTAGCGGGCAAGAGACCCAGTACTTC

j_call: TRBJ2-1
clone_size: many
d_call: TRBD2
v_call: TRBV6-1
cdr3_aa: CASSATSGRDNEQFF
cdr3_nt: TGTGCCAGCAGTGCCACTAGCGGAAGAGACAATGAGCAGTTCTTC

j_call: TRBJ2-1
clone_size: -
d_call: TRBD2
v_call: TRBV30
cdr3_aa: CAWRGRATYNEQFF
cdr3_nt: TGTGCCTGGAGAGGGAGGGCTACCTACAATGAGCAGTTCTTC

j_call: TRBJ2-3
clone_size: -
d_call: -
v_call: TRBV10-3
cdr3_aa: CAIREEGLTDTQYF
cdr3_nt: TGTGCCATCAGGGAAGAGGGGCTCACAGATACGCAGTATTTT

j_call: TRBJ2-5
clone_size: many
d_call: -
v_call: TRBV6-5
cdr3_aa: CASSYQPIETQYF
cdr3_nt: TGTGCCAGCAGTTACCAACCAATTGAGACCCAGTACTTC

j_call: TRBJ2-5
clone_size: -
d_call: -
v_call: TRBV29-1
cdr3_aa: CSVEDPKGQETQYF
cdr3_nt: TGCAGCGTTGAAGATCCTAAGGGCCAAGAGACCCAGTACTTC

j_call: TRBJ2-3
clone_size: many
d_call: TRBD2
v_call: TRBV12-3/TRBV12-4
cdr3_aa: CASGSGEGPDTQYF
cdr3_nt: TGTGCCAGCGGATCGGGGGAGGGCCCCGATACGCAGTATTTT

j_call: TRBJ1-5
clone_size: many
d_call: -
v_call: TRBV12-3/TRBV12-4
cdr3_aa: CASKIGWVGNQPQHF
cdr3_nt: TGTGCCAGCAAGATAGGATGGGTTGGGAATCAGCCCCAGCATTTT

j_call: TRBJ2-2
clone_size: many
d_call: TRBD2
v_call: TRBV6-1
cdr3_aa: CASSLRLAGGAGELFF
cdr3_nt: TGTGCCAGCAGCCTGCGACTAGCGGGAGGAGCCGGGGAGCTGTTTTTT

j_call: TRBJ2-3
clone_size: -
d_call: -
v_call: TRBV4-1
cdr3_aa: CASSQGRQELFTDTQYF
cdr3_nt: TGCGCCAGCAGCCAAGGGCGACAGGAACTCTTCACAGATACGCAGTATTTT

j_call: TRBJ2-5
clone_size: -
d_call: -
v_call: TRBV5-6
cdr3_aa: CASSLWTVRETQYF
cdr3_nt: TGTGCCAGCAGCCTCTGGACAGTTCGAGAGACCCAGTACTTC

j_call: TRBJ2-5
clone_size: many
d_call: TRBD1
v_call: TRBV30
cdr3_aa: CACKTGGAETQYF
cdr3_nt: TGTGCCTGTAAGACAGGGGGCGCGGAGACCCAGTACTTC

j_call: TRBJ2-2
clone_size: many
d_call: -
v_call: TRBV11-2
cdr3_aa: CASSLGGGAGELFF
cdr3_nt: TGTGCCAGCAGCTTGGGTGGAGGCGCCGGGGAGCTGTTTTTT

j_call: TRBJ2-5
clone_size: many
d_call: TRBD2
v_call: TRBV15
cdr3_aa: CATSRDLAGGETQYF
cdr3_nt: TGTGCCACCAGCAGAGATCTTGCGGGAGGGGAGACCCAGTACTTC

j_call: TRBJ2-1
clone_size: many
d_call: TRBD2
v_call: TRBV20-1
cdr3_aa: CSGKGTSGSNEQFF
cdr3_nt: TGCAGTGGTAAGGGGACTAGCGGGAGTAATGAGCAGTTCTTC

j_call: TRBJ1-6
clone_size: once
d_call: TRBD1
v_call: TRBV5-6
cdr3_aa: CASSLETGKSPLHF
cdr3_nt: TGTGCCAGCAGCTTGGAGACAGGGAAATCACCCCTCCACTTT

j_call: TRBJ2-4
clone_size: many
d_call: TRBD2
v_call: TRBV12-3/TRBV12-4
cdr3_aa: CASTLAGELAKNIQYF
cdr3_nt: TGTGCCAGCACCTTAGCGGGGGAACTAGCCAAAAACATTCAGTACTTC

j_call: TRBJ1-2
clone_size: -
d_call: TRBD1
v_call: TRBV20-1
cdr3_aa: CSGGGNGYTF
cdr3_nt: TGCAGTGGAGGGGGCAATGGCTACACCTTC

j_call: TRBJ1-1
clone_size: -
d_call: -
v_call: TRBV29-1
cdr3_aa: CSVEEPSAAGEAFF
cdr3_nt: TGCAGCGTTGAAGAACCCTCGGCGGCAGGCGAAGCTTTCTTT